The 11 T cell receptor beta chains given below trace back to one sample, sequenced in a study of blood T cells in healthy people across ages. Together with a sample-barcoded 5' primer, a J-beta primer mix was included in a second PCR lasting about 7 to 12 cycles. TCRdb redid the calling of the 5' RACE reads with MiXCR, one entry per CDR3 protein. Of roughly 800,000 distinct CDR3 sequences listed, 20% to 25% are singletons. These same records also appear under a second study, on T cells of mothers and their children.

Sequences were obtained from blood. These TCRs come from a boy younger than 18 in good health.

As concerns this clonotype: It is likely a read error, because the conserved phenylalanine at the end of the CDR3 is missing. The chain's CDR3 is CASSYSLTSTDTQYL. The DNA for the CDR3 is TGTGCCAGCAGTTACTCCTTAACTAGCACAGATACGCAGTATCTT. The chain couples TRBV6-6 to TRBJ2-3, with no clear D. The V and J ends lost 0 bases and 0 bases respectively, with 7 bases between them. Germline V gene sequence: CDR1 MNHNY, CDR2 SVGAGI (reference sequence). The CDR3 sequence is 15 residues long.

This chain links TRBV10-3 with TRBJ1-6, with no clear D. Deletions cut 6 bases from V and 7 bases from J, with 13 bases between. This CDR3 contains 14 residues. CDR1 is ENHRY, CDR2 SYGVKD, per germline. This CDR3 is CAIRPDGKNSPLHF. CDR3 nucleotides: TGTGCCATCAGACCGGACGGGAAGAATTCACCCCTCCACTTT.

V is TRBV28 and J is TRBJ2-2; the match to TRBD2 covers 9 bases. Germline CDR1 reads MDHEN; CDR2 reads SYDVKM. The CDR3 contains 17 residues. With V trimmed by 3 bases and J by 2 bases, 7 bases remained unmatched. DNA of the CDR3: TGTGCCAGCAGTTTTAGCGGGAGAGCGGTTAACACCGGGGAGCTGTTTTTT. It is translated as CASSFSGRAVNTGELFF.

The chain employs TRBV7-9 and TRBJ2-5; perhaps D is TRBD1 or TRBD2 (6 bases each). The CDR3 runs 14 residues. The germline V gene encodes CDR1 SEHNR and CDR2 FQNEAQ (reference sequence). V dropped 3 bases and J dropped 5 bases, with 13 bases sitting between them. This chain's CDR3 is CASSLRGAVETQYF. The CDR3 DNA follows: TGTGCCAGCAGCTTGAGGGGGGCGGTCGAGACCCAGTACTTC. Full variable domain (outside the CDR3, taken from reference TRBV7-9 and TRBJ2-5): DTGVSQNPRHKITKRGQNVTFRCDPISEHNRLYWYRQTLGQGPEFLTYFQNEAQLEKSRLLSDRFSAERPKGSFSTLEIQRTEQGDSAMYLCASSLRGAVETQYFGPGTRLLVL.

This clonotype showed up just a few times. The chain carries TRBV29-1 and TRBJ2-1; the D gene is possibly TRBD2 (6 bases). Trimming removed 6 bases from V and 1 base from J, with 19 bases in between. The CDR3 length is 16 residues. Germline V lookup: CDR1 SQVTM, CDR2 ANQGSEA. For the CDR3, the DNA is TGCAGCGTCGGACTGGGGCTAGCGAATTCCTACAATGAGCAGTTCTTC. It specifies CSVGLGLANSYNEQFF.

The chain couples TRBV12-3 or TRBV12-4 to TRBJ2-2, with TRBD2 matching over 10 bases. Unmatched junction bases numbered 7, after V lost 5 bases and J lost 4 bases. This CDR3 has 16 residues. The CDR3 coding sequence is TGTGCCAGCAGTCCCCTTCGACTAGCGGGCACCGGGGAGCTGTTTTTT. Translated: CASSPLRLAGTGELFF.

CDR3 protein: CSVSDSGANVLTF. For the CDR3, the DNA is TGCAGCGTGAGCGACTCTGGGGCCAACGTCCTGACTTTC. The chain carries TRBV29-1 and TRBJ2-6; D call uncertain. The CDR3 runs to 13 residues. Per germline, CDR1 SQVTM and CDR2 ANQGSEA. The V end was cut by 6 bases, the J end by 0 bases, with 6 bases between.

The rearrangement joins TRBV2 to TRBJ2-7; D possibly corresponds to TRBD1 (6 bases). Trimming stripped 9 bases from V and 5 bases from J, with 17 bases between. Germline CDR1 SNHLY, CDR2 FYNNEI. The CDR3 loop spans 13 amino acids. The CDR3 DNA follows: TGTGCCAGTAAAATTCCCACAGGGAACGAGCAGTACTTC. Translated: CASKIPTGNEQYF.

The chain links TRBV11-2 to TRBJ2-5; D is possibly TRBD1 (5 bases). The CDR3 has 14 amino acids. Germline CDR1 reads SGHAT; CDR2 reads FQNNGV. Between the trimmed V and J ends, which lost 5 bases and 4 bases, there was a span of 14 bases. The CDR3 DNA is TGTGCCAGCAGCCCGACTGGCAGGGCAGAGACCCAGTACTTC. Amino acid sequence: CASSPTGRAETQYF.

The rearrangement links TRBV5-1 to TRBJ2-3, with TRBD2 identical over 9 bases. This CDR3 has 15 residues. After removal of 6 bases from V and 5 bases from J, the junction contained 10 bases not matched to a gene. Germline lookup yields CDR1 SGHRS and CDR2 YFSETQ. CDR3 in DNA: TGCGCCAGCAATCAGGCGGGAGGGCCGGTAGATACGCAGTATTTT. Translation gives CASNQAGGPVDTQYF.

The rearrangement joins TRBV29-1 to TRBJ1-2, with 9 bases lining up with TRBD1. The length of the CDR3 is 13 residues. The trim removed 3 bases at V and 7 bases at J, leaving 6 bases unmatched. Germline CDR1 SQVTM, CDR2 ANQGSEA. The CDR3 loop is CSVDGTGLGGYTF. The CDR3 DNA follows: TGCAGCGTTGACGGGACAGGGCTTGGTGGCTACACCTTC.